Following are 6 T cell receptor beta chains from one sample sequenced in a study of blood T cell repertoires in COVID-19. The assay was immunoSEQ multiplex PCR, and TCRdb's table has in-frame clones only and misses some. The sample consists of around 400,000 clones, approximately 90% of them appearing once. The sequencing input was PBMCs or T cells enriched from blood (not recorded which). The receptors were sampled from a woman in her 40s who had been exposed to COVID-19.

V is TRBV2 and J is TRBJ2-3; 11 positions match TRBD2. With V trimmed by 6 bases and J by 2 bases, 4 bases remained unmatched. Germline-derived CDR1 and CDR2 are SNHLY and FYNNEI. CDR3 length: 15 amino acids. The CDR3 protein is CASRLAGEFTDTQYF. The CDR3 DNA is TGTGCCAGCAGACTAGCGGGGGAATTCACAGATACGCAGTATTTT.

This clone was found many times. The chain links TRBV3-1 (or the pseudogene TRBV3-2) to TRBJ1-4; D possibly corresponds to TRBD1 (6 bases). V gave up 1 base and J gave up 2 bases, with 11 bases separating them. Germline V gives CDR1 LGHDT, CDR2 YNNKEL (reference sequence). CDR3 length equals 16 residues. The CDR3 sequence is CASSQGSDSTNEKLFF. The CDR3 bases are TGTGCCAGCAGCCAAGGCTCGGACAGCACTAATGAAAAACTGTTTTTT.

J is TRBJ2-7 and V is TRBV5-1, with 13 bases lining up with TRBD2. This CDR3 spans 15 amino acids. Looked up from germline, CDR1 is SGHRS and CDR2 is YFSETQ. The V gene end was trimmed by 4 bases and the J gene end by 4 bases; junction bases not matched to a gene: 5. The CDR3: CASSRGLAGPYEQYF. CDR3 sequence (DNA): TGCGCCAGCAGCAGGGGACTAGCGGGGCCTTACGAGCAGTACTTC.

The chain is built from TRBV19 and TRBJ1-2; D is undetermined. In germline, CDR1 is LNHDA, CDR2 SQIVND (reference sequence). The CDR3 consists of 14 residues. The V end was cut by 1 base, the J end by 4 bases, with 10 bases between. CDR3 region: CASSIGAGSYGYTF. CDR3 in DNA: TGTGCCAGTAGTATAGGGGCGGGATCCTATGGCTACACCTTC.

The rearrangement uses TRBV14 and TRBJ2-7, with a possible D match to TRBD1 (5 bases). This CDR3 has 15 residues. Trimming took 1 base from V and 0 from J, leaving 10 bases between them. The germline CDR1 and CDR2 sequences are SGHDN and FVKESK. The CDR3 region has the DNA TGTGCCAGCAGCCAAGGAACCAGGGACTCCTACGAGCAGTACTTC. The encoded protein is CASSQGTRDSYEQYF. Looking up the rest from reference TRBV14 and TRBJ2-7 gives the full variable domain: EAGVTQFPSHSVIEKGQTVTLRCDPISGHDNLYWYRRVMGKEIKFLLHFVKESKQDESGMPNNRFLAERTGGTYSTLKVQPAELEDSGVYFCASSQGTRDSYEQYFGPGTRLTVT.

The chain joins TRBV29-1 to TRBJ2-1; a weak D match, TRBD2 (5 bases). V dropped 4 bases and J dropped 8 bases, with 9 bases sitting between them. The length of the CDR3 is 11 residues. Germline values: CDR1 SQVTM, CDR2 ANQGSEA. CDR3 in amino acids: CSVGPRDEQFF. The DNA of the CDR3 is TGCAGCGTTGGGCCGAGGGATGAGCAGTTCTTC.